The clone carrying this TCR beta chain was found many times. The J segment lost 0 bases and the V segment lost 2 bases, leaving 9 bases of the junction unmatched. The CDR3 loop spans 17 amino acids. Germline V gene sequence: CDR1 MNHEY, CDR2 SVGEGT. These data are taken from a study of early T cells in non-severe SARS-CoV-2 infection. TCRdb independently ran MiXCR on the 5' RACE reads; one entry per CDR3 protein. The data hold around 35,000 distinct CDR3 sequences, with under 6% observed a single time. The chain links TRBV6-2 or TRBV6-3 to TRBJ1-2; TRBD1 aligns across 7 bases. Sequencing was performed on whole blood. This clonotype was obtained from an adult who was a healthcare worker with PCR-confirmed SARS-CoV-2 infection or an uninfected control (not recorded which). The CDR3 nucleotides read TGTGCCAGCAGTTACGAAGGCAGGGGGAGTGCTAACTATGGCTACACCTTC. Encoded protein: CASSYEGRGSANYGYTF.